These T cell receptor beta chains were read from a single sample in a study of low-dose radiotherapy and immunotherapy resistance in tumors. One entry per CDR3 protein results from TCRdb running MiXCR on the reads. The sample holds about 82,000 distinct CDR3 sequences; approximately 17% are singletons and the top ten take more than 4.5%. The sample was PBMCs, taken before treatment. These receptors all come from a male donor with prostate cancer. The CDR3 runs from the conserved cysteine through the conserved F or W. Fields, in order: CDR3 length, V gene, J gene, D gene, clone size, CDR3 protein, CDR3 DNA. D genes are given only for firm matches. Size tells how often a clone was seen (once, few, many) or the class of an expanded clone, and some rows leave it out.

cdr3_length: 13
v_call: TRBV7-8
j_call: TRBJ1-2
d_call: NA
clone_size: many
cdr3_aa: CASSSNSPRGYTF
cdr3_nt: TGTGCCAGCAGCTCCAACTCCCCTCGTGGCTACACCTTC

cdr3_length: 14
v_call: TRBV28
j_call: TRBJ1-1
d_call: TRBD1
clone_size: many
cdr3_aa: CASSLGQEYTEAFF
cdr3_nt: TGTGCCAGCAGTTTAGGACAGGAGTACACTGAAGCTTTCTTT

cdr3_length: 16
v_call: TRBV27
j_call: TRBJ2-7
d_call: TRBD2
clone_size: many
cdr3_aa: CASSWGLAGVSYEQYF
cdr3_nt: TGTGCCAGCAGTTGGGGACTAGCGGGAGTATCCTACGAGCAGTACTTC

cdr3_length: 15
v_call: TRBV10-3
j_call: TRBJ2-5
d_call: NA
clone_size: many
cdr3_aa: CAISAGFEGQETQYF
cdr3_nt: TGTGCCATCAGTGCTGGCTTCGAGGGTCAAGAGACCCAGTACTTC

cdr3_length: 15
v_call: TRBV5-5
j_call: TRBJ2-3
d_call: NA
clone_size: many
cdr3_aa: CASSFGLEGTDTQYF
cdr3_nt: TGTGCCAGCAGCTTTGGCTTGGAAGGCACAGATACGCAGTATTTT

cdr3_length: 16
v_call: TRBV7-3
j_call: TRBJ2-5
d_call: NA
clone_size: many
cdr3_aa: CASSPRDFSTLRAQYF
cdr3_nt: TGTGCCAGCAGCCCACGGGACTTCTCCACCCTAAGGGCCCAGTACTTC

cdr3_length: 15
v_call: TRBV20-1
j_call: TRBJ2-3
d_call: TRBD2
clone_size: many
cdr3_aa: CSALPPGLAKDTQYF
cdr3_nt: TGCAGTGCTCTCCCTCCGGGACTAGCTAAAGATACGCAGTATTTT

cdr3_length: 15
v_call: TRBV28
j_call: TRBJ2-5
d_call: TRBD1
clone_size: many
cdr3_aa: CASSWYRDSVAPKYF
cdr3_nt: TGTGCCAGCAGTTGGTACCGGGACAGCGTCGCCCCTAAGTACTTC

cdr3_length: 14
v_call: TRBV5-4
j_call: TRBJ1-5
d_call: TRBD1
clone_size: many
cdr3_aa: CASSPDRGNQPQHF
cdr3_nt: TGTGCCAGCAGCCCGGACAGGGGGAATCAGCCCCAGCATTTT

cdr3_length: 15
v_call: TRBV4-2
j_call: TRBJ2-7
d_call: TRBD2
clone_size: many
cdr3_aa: CASSQGRTSDYEQYF
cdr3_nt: TGTGCCAGCAGCCAAGGGAGGACTAGCGACTACGAGCAGTACTTC

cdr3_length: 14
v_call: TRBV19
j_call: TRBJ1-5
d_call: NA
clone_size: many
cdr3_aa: CASHPGHSNQPQHF
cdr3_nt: TGTGCCAGTCACCCGGGACATAGCAATCAGCCCCAGCATTTT

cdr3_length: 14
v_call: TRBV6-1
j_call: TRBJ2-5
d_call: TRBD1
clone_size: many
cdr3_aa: CASSLDRGQETQYF
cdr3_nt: TGTGCCAGCAGTCTGGACAGGGGGCAAGAGACCCAGTACTTC

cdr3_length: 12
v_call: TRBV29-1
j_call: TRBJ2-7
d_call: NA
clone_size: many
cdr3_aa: CSVRDGTYEQYF
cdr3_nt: TGCAGCGTCCGGGACGGCACCTACGAGCAGTACTTC

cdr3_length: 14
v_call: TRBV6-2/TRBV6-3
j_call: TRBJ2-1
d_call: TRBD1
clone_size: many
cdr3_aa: CASSRQGTYNEQFF
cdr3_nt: TGTGCCAGCAGTCGACAGGGAACCTACAATGAGCAGTTCTTC

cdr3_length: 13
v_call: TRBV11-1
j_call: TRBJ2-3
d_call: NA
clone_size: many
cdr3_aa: CASRLTAGDTQYF
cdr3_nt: TGTGCCAGCAGACTCACAGCGGGTGATACGCAGTATTTT

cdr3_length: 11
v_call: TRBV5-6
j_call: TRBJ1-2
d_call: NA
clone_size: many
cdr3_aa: CASSLNYGYTF
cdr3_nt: TGTGCCAGCAGCCTAAACTATGGCTACACCTTC

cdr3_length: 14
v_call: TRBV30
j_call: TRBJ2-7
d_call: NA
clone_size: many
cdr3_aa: CAWSWASRSYEQYF
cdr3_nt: TGTGCCTGGAGTTGGGCTAGCCGCTCCTACGAGCAGTACTTC

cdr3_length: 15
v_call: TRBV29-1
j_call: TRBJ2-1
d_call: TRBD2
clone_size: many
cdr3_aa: CSVSPGLVGYNEQFF
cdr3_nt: TGCAGCGTATCACCGGGACTAGTCGGCTACAATGAGCAGTTCTTC

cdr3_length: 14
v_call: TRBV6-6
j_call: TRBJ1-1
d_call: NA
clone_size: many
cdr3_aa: CASSYSSVQVEAFF
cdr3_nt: TGTGCCAGCAGTTACTCTTCCGTGCAGGTTGAAGCTTTCTTT

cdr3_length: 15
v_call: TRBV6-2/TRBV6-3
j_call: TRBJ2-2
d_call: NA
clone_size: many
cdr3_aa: CASSYTAGSSGELFF
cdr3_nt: TGTGCCAGCAGTTACACGGCAGGGAGTTCCGGGGAGCTGTTTTTT

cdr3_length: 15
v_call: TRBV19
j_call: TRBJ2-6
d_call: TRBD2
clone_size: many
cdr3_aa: CATTSGASGANVLTF
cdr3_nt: TGTGCCACCACTAGCGGGGCGTCTGGGGCCAACGTCCTGACTTTC

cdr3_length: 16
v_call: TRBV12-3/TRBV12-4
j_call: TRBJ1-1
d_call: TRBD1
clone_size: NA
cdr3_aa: CASSPPRQGPPMAAFF
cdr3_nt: TGTGCCAGCAGTCCCCCCCGACAGGGCCCACCGATGGCAGCTTTCTTT

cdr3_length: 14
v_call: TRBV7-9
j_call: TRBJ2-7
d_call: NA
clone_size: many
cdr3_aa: CASRQPGSNYEQYF
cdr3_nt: TGTGCCAGCAGACAACCCGGGAGCAACTACGAGCAGTACTTC

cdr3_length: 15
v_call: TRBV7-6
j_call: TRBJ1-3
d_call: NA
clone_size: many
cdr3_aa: CASSLAGPGSDTIYF
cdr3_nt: TGTGCCAGCAGCTTAGCGGGGCCGGGGTCGGACACCATATATTTT

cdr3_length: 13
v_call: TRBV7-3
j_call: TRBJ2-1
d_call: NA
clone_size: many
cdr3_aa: CASSTVADSEQFF
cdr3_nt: TGTGCCTCTTCGACCGTAGCAGACAGTGAGCAGTTCTTC

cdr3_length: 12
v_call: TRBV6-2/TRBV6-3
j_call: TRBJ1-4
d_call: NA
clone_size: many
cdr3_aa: CASSWPEEKLFF
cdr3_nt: TGTGCCAGCAGTTGGCCGGAAGAAAAACTGTTTTTT

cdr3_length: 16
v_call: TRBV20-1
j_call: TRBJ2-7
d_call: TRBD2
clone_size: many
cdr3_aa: CSARSGTSGVLYEQYF
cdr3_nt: TGCAGTGCTAGATCAGGGACTAGCGGGGTTTTGTACGAGCAGTACTTC

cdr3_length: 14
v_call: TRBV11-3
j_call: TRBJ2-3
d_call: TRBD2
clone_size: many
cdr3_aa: CASSPTSDTDTQYF
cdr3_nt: TGTGCCAGCAGCCCGACTAGCGACACAGATACGCAGTATTTT

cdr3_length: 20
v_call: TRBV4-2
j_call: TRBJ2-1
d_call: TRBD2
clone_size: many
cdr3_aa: CASSPLGLASLSSSYNEQFF
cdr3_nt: TGTGCCAGCAGCCCGCTAGGACTAGCGAGTCTGTCAAGCTCCTACAATGAGCAGTTCTTC

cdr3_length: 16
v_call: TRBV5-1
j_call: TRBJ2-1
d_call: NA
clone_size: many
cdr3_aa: CASSSGTSSSYNEQFF
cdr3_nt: TGCGCCAGCAGCTCAGGGACCTCAAGCTCCTACAATGAGCAGTTCTTC

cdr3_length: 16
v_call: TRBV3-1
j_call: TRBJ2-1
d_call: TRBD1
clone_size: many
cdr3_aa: CASSQDGQGTGDEQFF
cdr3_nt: TGTGCCAGCAGCCAAGACGGACAGGGCACGGGCGATGAGCAGTTCTTC

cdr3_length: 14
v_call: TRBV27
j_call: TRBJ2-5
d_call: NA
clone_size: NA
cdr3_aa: CASRWTGPQETQYF
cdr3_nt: TGTGCCAGCAGATGGACGGGGCCCCAAGAGACCCAGTACTTC

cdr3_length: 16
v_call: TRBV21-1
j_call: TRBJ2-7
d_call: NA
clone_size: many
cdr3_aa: CASSKRDSQISYEQYF
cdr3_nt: TGTGCCAGCAGCAAGAGGGACAGTCAAATCTCCTACGAGCAGTACTTC

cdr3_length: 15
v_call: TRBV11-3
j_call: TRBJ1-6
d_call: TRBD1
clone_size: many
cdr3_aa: CASSVGTGSNSPLHF
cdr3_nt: TGTGCCAGCTCGGTTGGGACAGGGAGTAATTCACCCCTCCACTTT

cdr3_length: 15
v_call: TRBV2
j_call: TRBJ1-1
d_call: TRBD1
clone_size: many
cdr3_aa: CASRDGTGGLSRAFF
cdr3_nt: TGTGCCAGCAGGGACGGGACAGGGGGCCTATCGCGAGCTTTCTTT

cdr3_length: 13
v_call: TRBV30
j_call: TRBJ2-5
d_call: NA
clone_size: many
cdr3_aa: CAWTLRFGETQYF
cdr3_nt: TGTGCCTGGACCCTCCGGTTTGGAGAGACCCAGTACTTC

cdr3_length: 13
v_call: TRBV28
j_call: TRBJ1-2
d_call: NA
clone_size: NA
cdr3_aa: CASKSSEIYGYTF
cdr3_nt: TGTGCCAGCAAAAGCAGCGAAATCTATGGCTACACCTTC

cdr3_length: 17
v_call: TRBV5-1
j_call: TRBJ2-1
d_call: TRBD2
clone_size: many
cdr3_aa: CASSLGGSGTSYNEQFF
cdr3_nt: TGCGCCAGCAGCTTGGGGGGTAGCGGGACCTCCTACAATGAGCAGTTCTTC

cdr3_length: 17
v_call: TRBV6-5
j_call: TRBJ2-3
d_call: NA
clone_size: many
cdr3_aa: CASSRQPLASSTDTQYF
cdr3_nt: TGTGCCAGCAGCCGCCAACCCCTAGCGTCTAGCACAGATACGCAGTATTTT

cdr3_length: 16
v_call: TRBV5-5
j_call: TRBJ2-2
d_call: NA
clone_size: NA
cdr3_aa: CASTLVHGTNTGELFF
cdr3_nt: TGTGCCAGCACCCTGGTCCACGGGACGAACACCGGGGAGCTGTTTTTT

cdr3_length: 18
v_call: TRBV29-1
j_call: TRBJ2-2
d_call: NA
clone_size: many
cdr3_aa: CSVPRPSSAGPYTGELFF
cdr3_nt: TGCAGCGTTCCACGTCCGAGTTCGGCAGGCCCCTACACCGGGGAGCTGTTTTTT

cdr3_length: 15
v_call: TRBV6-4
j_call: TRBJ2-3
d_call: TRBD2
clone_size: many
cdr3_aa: CASSDSSGGPDTQYF
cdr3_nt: TGTGCCAGCAGTGACAGTAGCGGGGGGCCAGATACGCAGTATTTT

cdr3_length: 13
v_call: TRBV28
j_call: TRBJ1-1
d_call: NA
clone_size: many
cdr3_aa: CASSRSGATEAFF
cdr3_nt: TGTGCCAGCAGCCGGTCTGGTGCCACTGAAGCTTTCTTT

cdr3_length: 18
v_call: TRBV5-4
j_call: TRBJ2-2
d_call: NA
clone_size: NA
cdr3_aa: CASRPPAGGSNTGELFFF
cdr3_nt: NA

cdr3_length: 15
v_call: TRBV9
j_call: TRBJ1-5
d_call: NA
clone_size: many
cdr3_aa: CASSVGQGGDQPQHF
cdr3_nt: TGTGCCAGCAGCGTAGGGCAGGGTGGAGATCAGCCCCAGCATTTT

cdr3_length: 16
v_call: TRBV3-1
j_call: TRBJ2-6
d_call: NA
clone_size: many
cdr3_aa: CASSQDISSGANVLTF
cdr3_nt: TGTGCCAGCAGCCAAGATATAAGCTCTGGGGCCAACGTCCTGACTTTC

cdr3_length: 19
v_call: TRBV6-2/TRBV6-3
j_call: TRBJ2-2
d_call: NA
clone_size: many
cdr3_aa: CASSARSRGFVANTGELFF
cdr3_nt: TGTGCCAGCAGTGCCCGAAGTAGAGGGTTCGTGGCGAACACCGGGGAGCTGTTTTTT

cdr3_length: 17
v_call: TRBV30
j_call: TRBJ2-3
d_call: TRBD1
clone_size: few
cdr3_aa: CAWSKLSGRGHTDTQYF
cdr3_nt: TGTGCCTGGAGCAAACTATCGGGCAGGGGGCATACAGATACGCAGTATTTT

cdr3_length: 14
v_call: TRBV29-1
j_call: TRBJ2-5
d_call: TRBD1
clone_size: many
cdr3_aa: CSVTGTGMLETQYF
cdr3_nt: TGCAGCGTTACCGGGACAGGGATGTTGGAGACCCAGTACTTC

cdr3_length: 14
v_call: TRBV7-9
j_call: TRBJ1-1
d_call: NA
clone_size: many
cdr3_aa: CASNLGTKNTEAFF
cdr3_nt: TGTGCCAGCAACCTCGGGACAAAGAACACTGAAGCTTTCTTT

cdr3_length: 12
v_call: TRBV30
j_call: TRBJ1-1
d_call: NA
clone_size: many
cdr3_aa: CACLLYSTEAFF
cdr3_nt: TGTGCCTGCCTACTTTACAGCACTGAAGCTTTCTTT